In this sample, the clone carrying this T cell receptor beta chain turned up many times. Germline V gene sequence: CDR1 SGHRS, CDR2 YFSETQ. This CDR3 is 14 amino acids long. Trimming took 4 bases from V and 2 from J, leaving 13 bases between them. Together with a sample-barcoded 5' primer, a J-beta primer mix was included in a second PCR lasting about 6 to 11 cycles. One entry per CDR3 protein results from TCRdb running MiXCR on the 5' RACE reads. The profile covers about 1.7 million distinct CDR3 sequences, with roughly 30% appearing a single time and roughly 8% taken by the ten largest. These data belong to a study of blood T cells in healthy people across ages. Per sample, at least 5 micrograms of total RNA were extracted.

Material for sequencing was blood. This receptor was identified in a woman between 25 and 40 years old in good health. J is TRBJ2-7 and V is TRBV5-1; D unclear. The CDR3 loop reads CASSPSSGPYEQYF. CDR3 DNA sequence: TGCGCCAGCAGCCCCAGCTCCGGGCCCTACGAGCAGTACTTC.